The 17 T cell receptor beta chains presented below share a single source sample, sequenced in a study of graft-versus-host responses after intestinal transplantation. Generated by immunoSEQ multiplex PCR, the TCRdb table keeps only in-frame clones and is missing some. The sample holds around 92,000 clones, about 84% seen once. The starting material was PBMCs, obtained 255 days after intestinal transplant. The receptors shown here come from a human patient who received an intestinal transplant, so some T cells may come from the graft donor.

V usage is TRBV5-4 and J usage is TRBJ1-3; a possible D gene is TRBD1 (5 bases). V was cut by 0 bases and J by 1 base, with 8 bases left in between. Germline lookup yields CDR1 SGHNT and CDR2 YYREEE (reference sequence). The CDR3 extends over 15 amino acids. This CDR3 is CASSLDSGSGNTIYF. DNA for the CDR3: TGTGCCAGCAGCTTGGATTCAGGGTCTGGAAACACCATATATTTT.

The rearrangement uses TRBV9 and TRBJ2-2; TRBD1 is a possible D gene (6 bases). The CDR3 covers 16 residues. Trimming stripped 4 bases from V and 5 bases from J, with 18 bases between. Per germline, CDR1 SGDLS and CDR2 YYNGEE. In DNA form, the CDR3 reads TGTGCCAGCAGCACTTCACAGGGTCCGAGAACCGGGGAGCTGTTTTTT. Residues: CASSTSQGPRTGELFF.

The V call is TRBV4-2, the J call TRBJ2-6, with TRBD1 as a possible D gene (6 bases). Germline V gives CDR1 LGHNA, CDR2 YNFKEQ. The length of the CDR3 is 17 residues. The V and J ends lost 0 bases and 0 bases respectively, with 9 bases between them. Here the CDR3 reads CASSQELQGSGANVLTF. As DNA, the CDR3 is TGTGCCAGCAGCCAAGAGTTACAGGGCTCTGGGGCCAACGTCCTGACTTTC.

DNA for the CDR3: TGTGCCAGCAGTGAACACACGGGGGTAACCTACGAGCAGTACTTC. Residues: CASSEHTGVTYEQYF. The chain couples TRBV6-1 to TRBJ2-7; tentative D call: TRBD2 (6 bases). This CDR3 is built from 15 residues. The germline V and J ends were trimmed by 2 bases and 2 bases, with 13 bases remaining between them. CDR1 is MNHNS, CDR2 SASEGT, per germline.

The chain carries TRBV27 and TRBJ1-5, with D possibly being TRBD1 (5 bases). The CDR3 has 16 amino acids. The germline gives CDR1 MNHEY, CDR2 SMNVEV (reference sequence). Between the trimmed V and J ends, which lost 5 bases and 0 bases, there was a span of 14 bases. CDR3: CASSPDRDYSNQPQHF. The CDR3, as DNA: TGTGCCAGCAGTCCCGACAGAGATTATAGCAATCAGCCCCAGCATTTT.

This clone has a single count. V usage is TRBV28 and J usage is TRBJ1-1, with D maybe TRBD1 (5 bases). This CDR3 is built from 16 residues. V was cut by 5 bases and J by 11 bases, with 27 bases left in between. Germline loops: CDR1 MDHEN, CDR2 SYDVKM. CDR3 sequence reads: CASSKYSGVSGEAAFF. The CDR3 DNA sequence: TGTGCCAGCAGTAAATATAGTGGGGTTTCGGGGGAAGCTGCTTTCTTT. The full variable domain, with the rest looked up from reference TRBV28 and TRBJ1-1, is DVKVTQSSRYLVKRTGEKVFLECVQDMDHENMFWYRQDPGLGLRLIYFSYDVKMKEKGDIPEGYSVSREKKERFSLILESASTNQTSMYLCASSKYSGVSGEAAFFGQGTRLTVV.

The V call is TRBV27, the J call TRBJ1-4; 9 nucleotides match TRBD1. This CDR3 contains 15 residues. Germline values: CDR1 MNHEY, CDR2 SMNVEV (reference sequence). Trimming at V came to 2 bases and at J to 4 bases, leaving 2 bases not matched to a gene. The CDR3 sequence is CASSLGGQGNEKLFF. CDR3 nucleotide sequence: TGTGCCAGCAGTTTAGGGGGACAGGGTAATGAAAAACTGTTTTTT.

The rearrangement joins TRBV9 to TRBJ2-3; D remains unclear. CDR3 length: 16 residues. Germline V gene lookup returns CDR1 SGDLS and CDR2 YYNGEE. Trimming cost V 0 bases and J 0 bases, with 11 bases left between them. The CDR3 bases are TGTGCCAGCAGCGTAGCGGGTTACCCCAGCACAGATACGCAGTATTTT. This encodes CASSVAGYPSTDTQYF.

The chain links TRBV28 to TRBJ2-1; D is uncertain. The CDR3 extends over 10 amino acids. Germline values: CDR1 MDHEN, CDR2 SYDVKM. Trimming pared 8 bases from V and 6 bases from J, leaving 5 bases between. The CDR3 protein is CASGLNEQFF. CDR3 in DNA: TGTGCCAGCGGCCTCAATGAGCAGTTCTTC.

CDR3 sequence (DNA): TGTGCCATCCGACCCGGATCGAACACCGGGGAGCTGTTTTTT. As protein: CAIRPGSNTGELFF. The chain uses TRBV10-3 and TRBJ2-2; D remains unclear. This CDR3 has 14 amino acids. V lost 8 bases to trimming and J lost 0 bases, with 10 bases between them. Germline V gene sequence: CDR1 ENHRY, CDR2 SYGVKD.

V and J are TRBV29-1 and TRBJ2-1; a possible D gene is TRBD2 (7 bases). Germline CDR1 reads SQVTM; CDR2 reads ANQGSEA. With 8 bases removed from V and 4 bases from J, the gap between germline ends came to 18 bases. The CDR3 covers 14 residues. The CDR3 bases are TGCAGCCATGCGCGGGGGCATATTTACAATGAGCAGTTCTTC. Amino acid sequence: CSHARGHIYNEQFF.

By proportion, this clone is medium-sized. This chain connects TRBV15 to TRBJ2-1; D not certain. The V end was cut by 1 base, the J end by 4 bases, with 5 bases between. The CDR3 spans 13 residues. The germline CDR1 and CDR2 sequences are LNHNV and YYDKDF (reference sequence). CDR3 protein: CATSRAVYNEQFF. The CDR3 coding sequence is TGTGCCACCAGCAGAGCCGTATACAATGAGCAGTTCTTC.

CDR3 coding DNA: TGTGCCAGCAGCTTATCCGCGGGCCACGAGCAGTACTTC. This gives the protein CASSLSAGHEQYF. The V call is TRBV7-3, the J call TRBJ2-7; D may be TRBD2 (5 bases). Deletions cut 2 bases from V and 5 bases from J, with 10 bases between. In germline, CDR1 is SGHTA, CDR2 FQGTGA. The CDR3 consists of 13 residues. Supplemented by reference TRBV7-3 and TRBJ2-7, the full variable domain reads GAGVSQTPSNKVTEKGKYVELRCDPISGHTALYWYRQSLGQGPEFLIYFQGTGAADDSGLPNDRFFAVRPEGSVSTLKIQRTERGDSAVYLCASSLSAGHEQYFGPGTRLTVT.

The CDR3 is CASSPYGQGNEQFF. The CDR3 nucleotides read TGTGCCAGCAGTCCGTATGGACAGGGCAATGAGCAGTTCTTC. The chain carries TRBV6-5 and TRBJ2-1, with 8 nucleotides matching TRBD1. V lost 5 bases and J lost 6; bases outside the gene matches: 6. The CDR3 is 14 residues long. Germline lookup yields CDR1 MNHEY and CDR2 SVGAGI.

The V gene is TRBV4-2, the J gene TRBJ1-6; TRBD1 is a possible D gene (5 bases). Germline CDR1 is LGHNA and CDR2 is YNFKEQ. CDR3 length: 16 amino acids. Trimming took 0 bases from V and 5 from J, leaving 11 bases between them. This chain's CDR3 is CASSQDLAGDNSPLHF. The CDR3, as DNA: TGTGCCAGCAGCCAAGATTTAGCGGGGGATAATTCACCCCTCCACTTT.

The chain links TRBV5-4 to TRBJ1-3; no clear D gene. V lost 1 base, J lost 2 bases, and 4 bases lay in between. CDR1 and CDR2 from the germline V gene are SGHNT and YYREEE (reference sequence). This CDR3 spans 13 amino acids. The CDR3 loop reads CASSLLTGNTIYF. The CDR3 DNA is TGTGCCAGCAGCTTGCTAACTGGAAACACCATATATTTT.

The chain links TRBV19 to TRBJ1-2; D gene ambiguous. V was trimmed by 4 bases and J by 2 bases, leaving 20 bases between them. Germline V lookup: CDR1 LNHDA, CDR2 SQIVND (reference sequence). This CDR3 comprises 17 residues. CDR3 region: CASSNSSTVGLNYGYTF. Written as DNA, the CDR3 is TGTGCCAGTAGTAATTCTAGCACTGTTGGGCTGAACTATGGCTACACCTTC.